This T cell receptor (beta chain) was retrieved from a study of technical replicates of blood from a few donors (dated by TCRdb to between 2016 and 2019). This clone was recorded only once. Its antigen is unknown. No quality values exist for individual bases; no much larger clone is one base distant. Library method: the immunoSEQ multiplex PCR assay. TCRdb stores this immuneACCESS table with in-frame sequences only. Part of the clones is absent; in the studies checked, under half of the shortfall reflects unresolved V genes, and no reason is known for the rest. Within this sample are under 80,000 clones, with more than 85% of them counted one time only. The ten largest clones add up to about 0.4% of the sample. The CDR3 contains 15 residues, cysteine and phenylalanine counted. Of all the DNA, just the CDR3 is kept, 45 bases in frame from base 1. CDR1 and CDR2, looked up from the germline V gene, are KGHSH and LQKENI. V is cut back by 5 bases and J by 6 bases, with 7 bases in the junction unmatched.

The receptor's source is a human donor in good health. Some clones in this sample may be carry-over from other donors' samples. The sequence joins TRBV18 to TRBJ2-2; 9 central bases correspond to TRBD1. Material: T cells isolated from PBMCs. The nucleotide sequence is given as TGTGCCAGCTCAATTGGACAGGGGAGAGCCGGGGAGCTGTTTTTT. It translates to CASSIGQGRAGELFF.